What follows are 5 T cell receptor beta chains derived from one specimen sequenced in a study of CD4 T cells in relation to SARS-CoV-2 and coronaviruses. Sequenced by immunoSEQ multiplex PCR; TCRdb stores in-frame clones only, minus some. This repertoire shows 25,000 to 30,000 clones, 65% to 85% found once; its top ten account for roughly 13%. No cognate antigen is known for these TCRs. Before the COVID-19 pandemic, during about 2011-2019, CD4+ T cells were taken from unexposed donors. Isolation of CD4+ T cells took place after roughly nine days in culture. Source material: CD4+ T cells from PBMCs, cultured in vitro. The origin of the receptors is a human donor in good health.

The gene calls are TRBV28 and TRBJ1-1, with a tentative D call TRBD1 (5 bases). Germline loops: CDR1 MDHEN, CDR2 SYDVKM. The CDR3 spans 12 residues. Trimming cost V 7 bases and J 5 bases, with 11 bases left between them. CDR3 coding DNA: TGTGCCAGCAACGGGGCGGGGACTGAAGCTTTCTTT. Translation gives CASNGAGTEAFF.

This clone appeared a few times. The chain couples TRBV7-2 to TRBJ2-2; D not certain. Germline loops: CDR1 SGHTA, CDR2 FQGNSA. V lost 3 bases and J 6 bases, leaving 8 bases between the germline ends. The CDR3 consists of 13 residues. The CDR3 reads CASSFSGPGELFF. CDR3 DNA sequence: TGTGCCAGCAGCTTTTCTGGGCCCGGGGAGCTGTTTTTT.

A word on this clone: The junction shows a germline mismatch at one end, possibly a read error. The chain carries TRBV3-1 (or the pseudogene TRBV3-2) and TRBJ1-2; tentative D call: TRBD1 (6 bases). This CDR3 has 13 residues. Germline V lookup: CDR1 LGHDT, CDR2 YNNKEL (reference sequence). The CDR3 nucleotides read TGTGCCAGCAGCCAAGAGTGGCGGGGGCGATGGGCCTTC. Translation: CASSQEWRGRWAF.

The chain carries TRBV12-3 or TRBV12-4 and TRBJ1-1, with D possibly TRBD1 on 5 matching bases. This CDR3 has 13 amino acids. V dropped 1 base and J dropped 8 bases, with 11 bases sitting between them. The CDR3 bases are TGTGCCAGCAGTTTAGAGTTACAGGTCGAAGCTTTCTTT. It encodes CASSLELQVEAFF.

The chain combines TRBV5-4 with TRBJ1-2, with a weak D call TRBD1 (5 bases). This CDR3 contains 13 residues. The germline CDR1 and CDR2 sequences are SGHNT and YYREEE (reference sequence). Trimming took off 4 bases at V and 5 bases at J, with 12 bases between the two ends. CDR3 sequence reads: CASSPEEGYGYTF. CDR3 bases: TGTGCCAGCAGCCCGGAGGAGGGGTATGGCTACACCTTC. The variable domain in full, completed from reference TRBV5-4 and TRBJ1-2, reads ETGVTQSPTHLIKTRGQQVTLRCSSQSGHNTVSWYQQALGQGPQFIFQYYREEENGRGNFPPRFSGLQFPNYSSELNVNALELDDSALYLCASSPEEGYGYTFGSGTRLTVV.